A single sample is the source of the 7 T cell receptor beta chains below, sequenced in a study of blood T cell repertoires in COVID-19. Using immunoSEQ multiplex PCR, the repertoire was profiled, and TCRdb retains in-frame clones only, with some absent. The sample records approximately 91,000 clones, about 80% being singletons. The material sequenced was peripheral blood. Source of these receptors: a human donor in a cohort sampled during active COVID-19.

The chain joins TRBV4-1 to TRBJ1-2; the D gene is possibly TRBD1 (5 bases). Trimming took 4 bases from V and 5 from J, leaving 11 bases between them. The length of the CDR3 is 13 residues. Germline V lookup: CDR1 MGHRA, CDR2 YSYEKL. The CDR3 sequence is CASSRGDRYGYTF. The CDR3, as DNA: TGCGCCAGCAGCCGGGGGGATCGGTATGGCTACACCTTC.

The chain recombines TRBV27 with TRBJ1-2; 9 bases match TRBD1. The V segment lost 7 bases and the J segment 8 bases; nucleotides outside the gene matches: 11. This CDR3 region has 14 residues. CDR1 is MNHEY, CDR2 SMNVEV, per germline (reference sequence). For the CDR3, the DNA is TGTGCCAGCACCTCAGGACAGGGGAATTGGGGCTACACCTTC. Protein product: CASTSGQGNWGYTF.

The chain is built from TRBV4-1 and TRBJ1-2; no reliable D call. The CDR3 loop spans 16 amino acids. Germline assignment: CDR1 MGHRA and CDR2 YSYEKL. The V end was cut by 0 bases, the J end by 0 bases, with 11 bases between. CDR3 DNA sequence: TGCGCCAGCAGCCAAGATGTGGCAGGTCCTAACTATGGCTACACCTTC. Translated: CASSQDVAGPNYGYTF.

This chain links TRBV19 with TRBJ1-1; D might be TRBD1 (5 bases). From germline, CDR1 is LNHDA and CDR2 SQIVND (reference sequence). Trimming pared 4 bases from V and 3 bases from J, leaving 18 bases between. This CDR3 region has 16 residues. In DNA, the CDR3 is TGTGCCAGTAGTACCCCCCCAGGGCCTGGAGACACTGAAGCTTTCTTT. Its protein product is CASSTPPGPGDTEAFF.

The V gene is TRBV28, the J gene TRBJ2-7, with no clear D. Trimming left V 3 bases short and J 0 bases short, with 6 bases between. Germline values: CDR1 MDHEN, CDR2 SYDVKM. CDR3 length: 13 amino acids. The CDR3 here is CASSLHSSYEQYF. The DNA of the CDR3 is TGTGCCAGCAGTTTGCATAGCTCCTACGAGCAGTACTTC.

The rearrangement uses TRBV9 and TRBJ1-3, with D uncertain. V lost 0 bases and J 0 bases, leaving 10 bases between the germline ends. CDR1 is SGDLS and CDR2 is YYNGEE in the germline V gene. The CDR3 sequence is 16 residues long. The CDR3 DNA follows: TGTGCCAGCAGCGTAGCCCCAGGAGGCTCTGGAAACACCATATATTTT. Encoded protein: CASSVAPGGSGNTIYF.

In its sample, this clone was seen once. The chain carries TRBV2 and TRBJ2-6; D is undetermined. The CDR3 is made up of 17 amino acids. The V gene lost 4 bases and the J gene lost 3 bases, with 16 bases spanning the gap. Germline V gene lookup returns CDR1 SNHLY and CDR2 FYNNEI. DNA of the CDR3: TGTGCCAGCAGTGTTCACAGACCTCTGCGTGGGGCCAACGTCCTGACTTTC. Translating gives CASSVHRPLRGANVLTF. The complete variable domain, with remaining parts taken from reference TRBV2 and TRBJ2-6, reads EPEVTQTPSHQVTQMGQEVILRCVPISNHLYFYWYRQILGQKVEFLVSFYNNEISEKSEIFDDQFSVERPDGSNFTLKIRSTKLEDSAMYFCASSVHRPLRGANVLTFGAGSRLTVL.